This TCR beta chain was found in a study of T-cell memory formation after mild COVID-19. The wider study: For the most part, TCR clusters were specific to one donor. Study conclusions and caveats: Cross-reactive memory apparently joined, as some responding clones appeared in pre-infection memory.

The CDR3 has 15 residues. Concerning this clonotype: Antigen: not known.

TCR alpha and TCR beta cDNA libraries carrying sample barcodes and UMIs came from 5'RACE with constant-segment primers. TCRdb itself ran the 5' RACE reads through MiXCR, one entry per CDR3 protein. The sample has roughly 410,000 distinct CDR3 sequences, roughly a quarter seen once. The sample comprised PBMCs or a T cell subset sorted from them (not recorded which). This receptor was taken from an adult woman who had mild COVID-19 (a few samples of this study predate the infection). Cell type and time point are not known. The chain couples TRBV21-1 to TRBJ1-6. TRBV21-1 is annotated as a pseudogene. The CDR3 DNA follows: TGTGCCAGCAGCAAAAAGAGGGGGAGGGATTCACCCCTCCACTTT. It yields the protein CASSKKRGRDSPLHF.